The 21 T cell receptor beta chains below come from one sample, sequenced in a study of immune evolution from preneoplasia to lung adenocarcinoma. TCRdb's copy holds only in-frame clones and misses some; the assay was immunoSEQ multiplex PCR. The data contain several thousand clones, over 60% of them seen just once; the ten biggest clones take up approximately 7%. Sequenced: FFPE lung adenocarcinoma in situ tissue. Source of these receptors: a person between 55 and 80 years old with lung adenocarcinoma.

The gene calls are TRBV12-5 and TRBJ1-6, with TRBD1 identical over 7 bases. Looked up from germline, CDR1 is LGHNT and CDR2 is FRNRAP. CDR3 length equals 20 residues. V lost 0 bases to trimming and J lost 0 bases; unmatched junction nucleotides: 11. Here the CDR3 DNA reads TGTGCTAGTGGTTTGGTACATCCGGGACAGTCGAGCTCCTATAATTCACCCCTCCACTTT. Protein: CASGLVHPGQSSSYNSPLHF.

The chain carries TRBV11-3 and TRBJ1-4; possibly TRBD1 for D (6 bases). Germline CDR1 is SGHNT and CDR2 is YENEEA. The CDR3 length is 18 residues. The ends were cut back, 1 base at V and 3 bases at J, with 18 bases in the middle. Written as DNA, the CDR3 is TGTGCCAGCAGCTTAGGTCCCCTCCAAGGACAGCCTAATGAAAAACTGTTTTTT. Translated: CASSLGPLQGQPNEKLFF. Variable domain in full (rest from reference TRBV11-3 and TRBJ1-4): EAGVVQSPRYKIIEKKQPVAFWCNPISGHNTLYWYLQNLGQGPELLIRYENEEAVDDSQLPKDRFSAERLKGVDSTLKIQPAELGDSAVYLCASSLGPLQGQPNEKLFFGSGTQLSVL.

The V and J genes are TRBV30 and TRBJ2-7; 11 bases fit TRBD2. The CDR3 length is 12 residues. Trimming took 6 bases from V and 6 from J; bases not matched to a gene: 4. Per germline, CDR1 GTSNPN and CDR2 SVGIG (reference sequence). CDR3 sequence (DNA): TGTGCCTGTAGCGGGGGGGCCGGCGAGCAGTACTTC. Translating gives CACSGGAGEQYF.

The CDR3 reads CAWSEGQQETQYF. In nucleotides, the CDR3 is TGTGCCTGGAGTGAGGGACAACAAGAGACCCAGTACTTC. V gene TRBV30 combines with J gene TRBJ2-5; possibly TRBD1 for D (6 bases). Trimming removed 1 base from V and 2 bases from J, with 8 bases in between. The CDR3 extends over 13 amino acids. Germline CDR1 is GTSNPN and CDR2 is SVGIG (reference sequence).

This chain links TRBV5-4 with TRBJ2-7; maybe TRBD1 (6 bases). V lost 0 bases and J 1 base, leaving 11 bases between the germline ends. The germline CDR1 and CDR2 sequences are SGHNT and YYREEE (reference sequence). This CDR3 is 15 amino acids long. CDR3 in amino acids: CASSLAPDSSYEQYF. The CDR3 DNA reads TGTGCCAGCAGCTTGGCCCCGGACAGTTCCTACGAGCAGTACTTC.

The genes are TRBV5-5 and TRBJ1-5; TRBD1 agrees at 8 bases. CDR1 SGHKS and CDR2 YYEKEE come from the germline V gene (reference sequence). J gave up 5 bases and V 2 bases, and 6 bases lay outside the gene matches. This CDR3 region has 15 residues. The CDR3 nucleotides read TGTGCCAGCAGCTTTAGTCCGACAGGGGATCAGCCCCAGCATTTT. Protein: CASSFSPTGDQPQHF.

The chain joins TRBV11-2 to TRBJ2-6; possibly TRBD1 or TRBD2 for D (6 bases each). V shed 3 bases and J shed 4 bases, with 13 bases lying between them. Looked up from germline, CDR1 is SGHAT and CDR2 is FQNNGV. The CDR3 has 16 amino acids. DNA for the CDR3: TGTGCCAGCAGCTTCCCGGGGGCGGGCGGGGCCAACGTCCTGACTTTC. Its translation is CASSFPGAGGANVLTF.

The chain joins TRBV2 to TRBJ1-5, with D maybe TRBD1 (6 bases). The V gene lost 4 bases and the J gene lost 15 bases, with 16 bases spanning the gap. Per the germline V gene, CDR1 is SNHLY and CDR2 is FYNNEI. This CDR3 has 12 residues. In DNA form, the CDR3 reads TGTGCCAGCAGTGGAGGAGGGGGGGCCAGGCATTTT. It specifies CASSGGGGARHF. Drawing the rest from reference TRBV2 and TRBJ1-5, the complete variable domain is EPEVTQTPSHQVTQMGQEVILRCVPISNHLYFYWYRQILGQKVEFLVSFYNNEISEKSEIFDDQFSVERPDGSNFTLKIRSTKLEDSAMYFCASSGGGGARHFGDGTRLSIL.

In DNA form, the CDR3 reads TGTGCCAGCAGTGAATCCCCTTCGACAGGGGCAAAGACCCAGTACTTC. This gives the protein CASSESPSTGAKTQYF. The V and J genes are TRBV2 and TRBJ2-5, with TRBD1 matching 8 bases. The germline gives CDR1 SNHLY, CDR2 FYNNEI. J was trimmed by 6 bases and V by 2 bases; bases with no gene match: 11. The CDR3 runs to 16 residues.

CDR3 region: CASSQEWISYGYTF. CDR3 DNA sequence: TGTGCCAGCAGCCAAGAGTGGATTTCCTATGGCTACACCTTC. The rearrangement uses TRBV14 and TRBJ1-2; no clear D. Trimming cost V 0 bases and J 4 bases, with 9 bases left between them. The CDR3 sequence is 14 residues long. Per germline, CDR1 SGHDN and CDR2 FVKESK.

This clone was observed a single time. The CDR3 region is CASSQVGVGQPQHF. The CDR3 DNA is TGCGCCAGCAGCCAAGTGGGGGTTGGCCAGCCCCAGCATTTT. The rearrangement links TRBV4-1 to TRBJ1-5; D may be TRBD1 (5 bases). This CDR3 contains 14 residues. Trimming removed 1 base from V and 7 bases from J, with 11 bases in between. Looked up from germline, CDR1 is MGHRA and CDR2 is YSYEKL.

V and J are TRBV5-4 and TRBJ2-7, with TRBD1 matching over 11 bases. Germline values: CDR1 SGHNT, CDR2 YYREEE (reference sequence). CDR3 size: 15 residues. V was clipped by 4 bases and J by 6 bases; unmatched bases: 9. This CDR3 reads CASSHNGQGAREQYF. CDR3 nucleotides: TGTGCCAGCAGCCACAACGGACAGGGGGCGCGCGAGCAGTACTTC.

Of note for this clone: This likely came from a read error, as a far larger clone is one base away. V usage is TRBV5-4 and J usage is TRBJ2-7; D is unclear. The CDR3 sequence is 14 residues long. Germline V gene data show CDR1 as SGHNT and CDR2 as YYREEE (reference sequence). Trimming stripped 0 bases from V and 0 bases from J, with 7 bases between. The DNA for the CDR3 is TGTGCCAGCAGCTTGGGTCCGGGCTCCTACGAGCAGTACTTC. As protein: CASSLGPGSYEQYF. Combining the CDR3 with reference TRBV5-4 and TRBJ2-7 gives the whole variable domain ETGVTQSPTHLIKTRGQQVTLRCSSQSGHNTVSWYQQALGQGPQFIFQYYREEENGRGNFPPRFSGLQFPNYSSELNVNALELDDSALYLCASSLGPGSYEQYFGPGTRLTVT.

This sequence joins TRBV7-2 and TRBJ2-1, with TRBD1 matching over 7 bases. The CDR3 extends over 14 amino acids. Per the germline V gene, CDR1 is SGHTA and CDR2 is FQGNSA. V lost 9 bases, J lost 4 bases, and 9 bases stayed unmatched. In DNA form, the CDR3 reads TGTGCCAGTACCCGAGGGGGACAGTACAATGAGCAGTTCTTC. Translating it yields CASTRGGQYNEQFF.

V gene TRBV7-2 combines with J gene TRBJ2-5; 11 bases line up with TRBD2. CDR1 is SGHTA and CDR2 is FQGNSA in the germline V gene. The CDR3 length is 17 residues. The trim removed 1 base at V and 1 base at J, leaving 5 bases unmatched. CDR3 sequence (DNA): TGTGCCAGCAGCTTAGAGGGGCTAGCGGGGGGCCAAGAGACCCAGTACTTC. Amino acid sequence: CASSLEGLAGGQETQYF.

This clone was observed a single time. This chain joins TRBV4-2 and TRBJ2-5; TRBD2 aligns across 7 bases. Germline V CDR1 and CDR2: LGHNA, YNFKEQ. The trim removed 4 bases at V and 5 bases at J, leaving 7 bases unmatched. The CDR3 contains 14 residues. The CDR3 region is CASSPKRGSETQYF. Here the CDR3 DNA reads TGTGCCAGCAGCCCCAAGCGGGGTAGCGAGACCCAGTACTTC.

This clone was counted a few times. This chain uses TRBV5-6 with TRBJ2-7; 10 bases are a match to TRBD2. This CDR3 comprises 14 residues. The germline CDR1 and CDR2 sequences are SGHDT and YYEEEE. V shed 4 bases and J 2 bases; nucleotides not matched to a gene: 3. The CDR3, as DNA: TGTGCCAGCAGCAGGAGCGGGGGGGCCTACGAGCAGTACTTC. Translation gives CASSRSGGAYEQYF.

A few counts support this clone. J is TRBJ1-2 and V is TRBV6-5; a possible D gene is TRBD1 (6 bases). Trimming removed 10 bases at V and 3 bases at J, with 9 bases between. Germline V gene data show CDR1 as MNHEY and CDR2 as SVGAGI. There are 11 residues in the CDR3. The CDR3 sequence: CATAGDYGYTF. CDR3 sequence (DNA): TGTGCCACCGCAGGGGACTATGGCTACACCTTC.

The chain employs TRBV27 and TRBJ1-2; 7 bases align to TRBD1. Trimming at V came to 5 bases and at J to 8 bases, leaving 8 bases not matched to a gene. From germline, CDR1 is MNHEY and CDR2 SMNVEV (reference sequence). The CDR3 consists of 13 residues. In DNA form, the CDR3 reads TGTGCCAGCAGTCCCAGGGGGATACAGGGCTACACCTTC. Residues: CASSPRGIQGYTF.

V gene TRBV28 combines with J gene TRBJ2-1; D may be TRBD1 or TRBD2 (5 bases each). V dropped 1 base and J dropped 9 bases, with 31 bases sitting between them. The CDR3 totals 20 residues. CDR1 is MDHEN and CDR2 is SYDVKM in the germline V gene. CDR3 bases: TGTGCCAGCAGTTTATCGGGGCTCCCCGTTCAGGGTATTTCGGATAGTGAGCAGTTCTTC. This translates into CASSLSGLPVQGISDSEQFF.

The chain couples TRBV9 to TRBJ2-1; no definite D call. The CDR3 has 14 residues. Germline V CDR1 and CDR2: SGDLS, YYNGEE. V lost 0 bases and J 9 bases, leaving 13 bases between the germline ends. This CDR3 reads CASSVDNPASEQFF. CDR3 coding DNA: TGTGCCAGCAGCGTAGATAACCCAGCGAGTGAGCAGTTCTTC.